The 8 T cell receptor beta chains in this list originate from one sample, sequenced in a study of breast tumors, draining lymph nodes, adjacent tissues. The lymph nodes were axillary draining lymph nodes from breast cancer patients. TCRdb analysed the multiplex PCR reads with MiXCR anew, one entry per CDR3 protein. The sample holds 150,000 to 200,000 distinct CDR3 sequences; around a third are singletons and the top ten take less than 4%. The specimen sequenced was axillary lymph node tissue. The source of these receptors is a female donor with breast cancer. Some clones in this sample may be carry-over from other donors' samples.

This clonotype was detected only once. V and J are TRBV6-5 and TRBJ1-3, with a weak D call TRBD1 (5 bases). This CDR3 is 16 amino acids long. CDR1 and CDR2 (germline): MNHEY, SVGAGI. Deletions cut 8 bases from V and 3 bases from J, with 20 bases between. The CDR3 region has the DNA TGTGCCAGCCACCTCGGCAGTTACGGGGGTGGAAACACCATATATTTT. This translates into CASHLGSYGGGNTIYF.

This clonotype came up a few times. The chain combines TRBV7-8 with TRBJ1-1; no clear D. Germline loops: CDR1 SGHVS, CDR2 FQNEAQ. CDR3 length: 11 residues. V was clipped by 6 bases and J by 3 bases, with 5 bases between them. The CDR3 reads CASSFDTEAFF. CDR3 nucleotide sequence: TGTGCCAGCAGTTTTGACACTGAAGCTTTCTTT. Based on the CDR3 plus reference TRBV7-8 and TRBJ1-1, the full variable domain is GAGVSQSPRYKVAKRGQDVALRCDPISGHVSLFWYQQALGQGPEFLTYFQNEAQLDKSGLPSDRFFAERPEGSVSTLKIQRTQQEDSAVYLCASSFDTEAFFGQGTRLTVV.

This clonotype came up many times. The CDR3 region is CSARKAGYTDTQYF. CDR3 DNA sequence: TGCAGTGCTAGAAAAGCGGGATACACAGATACGCAGTATTTT. J is TRBJ2-3 and V is TRBV20-1, with 7 bases identical to TRBD2. V shed 2 bases, J shed 2 bases, and the junction held 4 bases outside the gene matches. Germline V gene data show CDR1 as DFQATT and CDR2 as SNEGSKA (reference sequence). CDR3 length: 14 amino acids.

Ten or more counts support this clonotype. V is TRBV20-1 and J is TRBJ2-3; 10 nucleotides line up with TRBD2. CDR3 size: 14 residues. CDR1 and CDR2 from the germline V gene are DFQATT and SNEGSKA (reference sequence). Germline trimming cut 3 bases from V and 10 bases from J; bases unmatched to any gene: 10. The CDR3 bases are TGCAGTGCTAGGACTAGCGGGTGGCGGGGACCGCAGTATTTT. This sequence encodes CSARTSGWRGPQYF.

This clonotype was detected only a few times. A much larger clone sits a single nucleotide away, making a read error possible. The J gene is TRBJ2-2, the V gene TRBV20-1, with D perhaps given as TRBD1 or TRBD2 (5 bases each). The CDR3 length is 16 residues. Germline assignment: CDR1 DFQATT and CDR2 SNEGSKA (reference sequence). V was shortened by 5 bases and J by 5 bases, with 21 bases between the two germline ends. In DNA, the CDR3 is TGCAGTGCTCGACGAACCGGGACCTCCCCAACCGGGGAGCTGTTTTTT. It codes for CSARRTGTSPTGELFF.

The chain links TRBV19 to TRBJ1-4; 7 positions match TRBD1. The J segment lost 10 bases and the V segment lost 8 bases, leaving 13 bases of the junction unmatched. This CDR3 comprises 14 residues. Germline V gives CDR1 LNHDA, CDR2 SQIVND (reference sequence). The CDR3 region has the DNA TGTGCCAGTGGAGGGGGCACGGGGATTGGAAAACTGTTTTTT. Translating it yields CASGGGTGIGKLFF.

V usage is TRBV6-6 and J usage is TRBJ1-5, with 8 bases lining up with TRBD1. This CDR3 spans 18 amino acids. The germline V gene encodes CDR1 MNHNY and CDR2 SVGAGI (reference sequence). With 0 bases clipped from V and 0 bases from J, the junction kept 7 bases outside the gene matches. In DNA form, the CDR3 reads TGTGCCAGCAGTTACTCGAAAGCAGGGGGCAATAGCAATCAGCCCCAGCATTTT. Translating it yields CASSYSKAGGNSNQPQHF.

This clonotype was counted a few times. It is likely a read error, because the conserved phenylalanine at the end of the CDR3 is missing. The rearrangement uses TRBV5-6 and TRBJ1-5; no reliable D call. The CDR3 has 17 amino acids. Between the trimmed V and J ends, which lost 2 bases and 3 bases, there was a span of 18 bases. Germline V lookup: CDR1 SGHDT, CDR2 YYEEEE. In nucleotides, the CDR3 is TGTGCCAGCAGCTTTATGACCATCGGGCAGCTCAATCAGCCCCAGCATTCT. Its protein is CASSFMTIGQLNQPQHS.